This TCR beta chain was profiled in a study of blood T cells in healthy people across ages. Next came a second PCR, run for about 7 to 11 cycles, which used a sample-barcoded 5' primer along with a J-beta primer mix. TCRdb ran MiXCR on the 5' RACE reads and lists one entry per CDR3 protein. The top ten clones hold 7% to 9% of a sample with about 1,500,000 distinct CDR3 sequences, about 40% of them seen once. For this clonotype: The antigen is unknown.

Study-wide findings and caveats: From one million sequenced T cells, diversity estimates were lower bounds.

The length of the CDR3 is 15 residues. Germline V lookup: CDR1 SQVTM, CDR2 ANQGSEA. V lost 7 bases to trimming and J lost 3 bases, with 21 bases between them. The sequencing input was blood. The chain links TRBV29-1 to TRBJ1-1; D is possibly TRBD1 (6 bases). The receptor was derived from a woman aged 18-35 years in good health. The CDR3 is CSALGGGRTDTEAFF. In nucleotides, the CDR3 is TGCAGCGCCCTCGGGGGGGGGCGAACTGACACTGAAGCTTTCTTT.